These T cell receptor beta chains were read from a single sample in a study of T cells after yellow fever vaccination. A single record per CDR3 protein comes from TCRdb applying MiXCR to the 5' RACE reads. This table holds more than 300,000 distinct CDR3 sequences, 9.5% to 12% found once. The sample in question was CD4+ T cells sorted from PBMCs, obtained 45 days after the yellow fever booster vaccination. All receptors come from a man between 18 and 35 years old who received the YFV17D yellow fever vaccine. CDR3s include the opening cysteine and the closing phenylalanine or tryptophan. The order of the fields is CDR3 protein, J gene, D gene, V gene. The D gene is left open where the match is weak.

CDR3aa: CASSGTGVTEAFF; j_gene: TRBJ1-1; d_gene: TRBD1; v_gene: TRBV18
CDR3aa: CASRVAGTDTQYF; j_gene: TRBJ2-3; d_gene: -; v_gene: TRBV4-3
CDR3aa: CASSRNRGADTQYF; j_gene: TRBJ2-3; d_gene: -; v_gene: TRBV5-1
CDR3aa: CASSAMPGTEAFF; j_gene: TRBJ1-1; d_gene: -; v_gene: TRBV9
CDR3aa: CASSWDIDTGELFF; j_gene: TRBJ2-2; d_gene: -; v_gene: TRBV5-5
CDR3aa: CASSRAGRDMETQYF; j_gene: TRBJ2-5; d_gene: -; v_gene: TRBV6-2/TRBV6-3
CDR3aa: CASSQRSGVNTGELFF; j_gene: TRBJ2-2; d_gene: TRBD2; v_gene: TRBV4-1
CDR3aa: CASSQGGGYEQYF; j_gene: TRBJ2-7; d_gene: -; v_gene: TRBV7-7
CDR3aa: CASSRSTGGLEAFF; j_gene: TRBJ1-1; d_gene: TRBD1; v_gene: TRBV11-2
CDR3aa: CASSLGVGEPNEKLFF; j_gene: TRBJ1-4; d_gene: -; v_gene: TRBV5-1
CDR3aa: CAISPRGPESQPQHF; j_gene: TRBJ1-5; d_gene: TRBD1; v_gene: TRBV10-3
CDR3aa: CASSLNVGPNTEAFF; j_gene: TRBJ1-1; d_gene: -; v_gene: TRBV12-3/TRBV12-4
CDR3aa: CASSLEAFDRGHEQYF; j_gene: TRBJ2-7; d_gene: TRBD1; v_gene: TRBV7-9
CDR3aa: CASSFATTGTGGGYGYTF; j_gene: TRBJ1-2; d_gene: TRBD1; v_gene: TRBV7-8
CDR3aa: CASSPGLAGGVYNEQFF; j_gene: TRBJ2-1; d_gene: TRBD2; v_gene: TRBV5-6